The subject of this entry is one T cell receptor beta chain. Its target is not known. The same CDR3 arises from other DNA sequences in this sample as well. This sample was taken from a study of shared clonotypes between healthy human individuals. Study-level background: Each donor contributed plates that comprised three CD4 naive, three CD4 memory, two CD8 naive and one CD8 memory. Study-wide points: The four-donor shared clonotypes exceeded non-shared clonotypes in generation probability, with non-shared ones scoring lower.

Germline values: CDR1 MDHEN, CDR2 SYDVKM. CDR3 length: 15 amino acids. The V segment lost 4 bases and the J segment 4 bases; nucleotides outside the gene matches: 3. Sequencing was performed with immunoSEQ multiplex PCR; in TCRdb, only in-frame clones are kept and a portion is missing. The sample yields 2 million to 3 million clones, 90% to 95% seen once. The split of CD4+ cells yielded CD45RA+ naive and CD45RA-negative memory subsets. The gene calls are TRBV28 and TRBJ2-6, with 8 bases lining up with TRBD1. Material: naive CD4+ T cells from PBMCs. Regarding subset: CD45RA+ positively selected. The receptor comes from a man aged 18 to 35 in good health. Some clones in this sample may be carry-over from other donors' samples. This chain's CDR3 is CASSSRGLGANVLTF. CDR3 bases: TGTGCCAGCAGTTCCAGGGGGCTCGGGGCCAACGTCCTGACTTTC.